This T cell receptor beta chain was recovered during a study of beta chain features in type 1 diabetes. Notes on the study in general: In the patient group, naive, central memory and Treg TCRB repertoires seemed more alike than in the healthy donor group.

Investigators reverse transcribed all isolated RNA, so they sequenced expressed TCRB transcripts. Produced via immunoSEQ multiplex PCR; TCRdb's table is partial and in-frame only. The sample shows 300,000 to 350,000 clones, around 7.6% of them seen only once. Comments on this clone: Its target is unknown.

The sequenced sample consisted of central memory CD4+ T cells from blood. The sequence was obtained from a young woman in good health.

The CDR3 bases are TGTGCCAGCAGCTTCCAGTCCATAGGAGATACGCAGTATTTT. This translates into CASSFQSIGDTQYF. The rearrangement links TRBV7-2 to TRBJ2-3; D not resolved. Germline CDR1 and CDR2: SGHTA and FQGNSA. The CDR3 is 14 amino acids. With 3 bases removed from V and 5 bases from J, the gap between germline ends came to 12 bases.